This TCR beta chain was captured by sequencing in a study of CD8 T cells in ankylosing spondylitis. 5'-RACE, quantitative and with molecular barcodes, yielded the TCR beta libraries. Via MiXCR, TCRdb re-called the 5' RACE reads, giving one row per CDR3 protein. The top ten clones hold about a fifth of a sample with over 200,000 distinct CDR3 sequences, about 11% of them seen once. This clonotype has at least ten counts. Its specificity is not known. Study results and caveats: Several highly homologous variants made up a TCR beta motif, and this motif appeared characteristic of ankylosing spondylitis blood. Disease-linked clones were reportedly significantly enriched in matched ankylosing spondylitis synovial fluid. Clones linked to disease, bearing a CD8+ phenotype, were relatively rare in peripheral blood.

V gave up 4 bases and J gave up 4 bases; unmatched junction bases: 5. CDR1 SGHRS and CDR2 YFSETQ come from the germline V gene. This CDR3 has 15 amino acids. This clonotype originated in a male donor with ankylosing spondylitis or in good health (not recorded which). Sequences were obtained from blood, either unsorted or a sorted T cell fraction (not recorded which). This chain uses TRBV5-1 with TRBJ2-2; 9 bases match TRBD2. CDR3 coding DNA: TGCGCCAGCAGCAGGGCTAGCGGGATCACCGGGGAGCTGTTTTTT. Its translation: CASSRASGITGELFF.